This T cell receptor beta chain comes out of a study of cytomegalovirus exposure and HLA in healthy donors. This table comes from immunoSEQ multiplex PCR, and its TCRdb copy is limited to in-frame clones, with some not included. The table shows approximately 150,000 clones, with 85% to 90% occurring only once. The CDR3 contains 17 residues. Looked up from germline, CDR1 is KGHSH and CDR2 is LQKENI. V lost 3 bases, J lost 6 bases, and 13 bases stayed unmatched. This TCR derives from a woman aged 18 to 35 in good health and CMV-seropositive. The source material was PBMCs. The chain is built from TRBV18 and TRBJ1-5; 8 bases are a match to TRBD1. The CDR3 nucleotides read TGTGCCAGCTCACCGAGACCTGGACAGGGTGAGGGTCAGCCCCAGCATTTT. This gives the protein CASSPRPGQGEGQPQHF.